The 2 T cell receptor beta chains listed next were all sequenced from one sample in a study of blood T cell repertoires in COVID-19. Sequencing was performed with immunoSEQ multiplex PCR; in TCRdb, only in-frame clones are kept and a portion is missing. The sample contains around 200,000 clones, roughly 84% of which appear only once. The sequencing input was peripheral blood. Every receptor here comes from a woman aged 80 or over with acute or convalescent COVID-19.

The V call is TRBV19, the J call TRBJ1-2, with 9 bases fitting TRBD1. CDR3 length: 14 residues. V gave up 2 bases and J gave up 7 bases; unmatched junction bases: 5. From germline, CDR1 is LNHDA and CDR2 SQIVND (reference sequence). The CDR3 here is CASSIRGQGFGYTF. CDR3 bases: TGTGCCAGTAGTATACGAGGACAGGGGTTTGGCTACACCTTC. Using reference TRBV19 and TRBJ1-2 for the parts outside the CDR3, the full variable domain is DGGITQSPKYLFRKEGQNVTLSCEQNLNHDAMYWYRQDPGQGLRLIYYSQIVNDFQKGDIAEGYSVSREKKESFPLTVTSAQKNPTAFYLCASSIRGQGFGYTFGSGTRLTVV.

The rearrangement links TRBV5-4 to TRBJ2-3; tentatively, D is TRBD2 (6 bases). This CDR3 has 14 amino acids. CDR1 and CDR2 from the germline V gene are SGHNT and YYREEE (reference sequence). Trimming took off 1 base at V and 8 bases at J, with 14 bases between the two ends. The CDR3 loop is CASSLLRGTGTQYF. In nucleotides, the CDR3 is TGTGCCAGCAGCTTGCTGCGGGGCACGGGTACGCAGTATTTT. Filled out from reference TRBV5-4 and TRBJ2-3, the complete variable domain reads ETGVTQSPTHLIKTRGQQVTLRCSSQSGHNTVSWYQQALGQGPQFIFQYYREEENGRGNFPPRFSGLQFPNYSSELNVNALELDDSALYLCASSLLRGTGTQYFGPGTRLTVL.